The 17 T cell receptor beta chains listed next were all sequenced from one sample in a study of control samples from healthy donors and cancer patients. Assay used: immunoSEQ multiplex PCR; TCRdb lists only in-frame clones, some missing. The sample lists about 150,000 clones; 93% were seen once. Sequencing was carried out using blood. Receptor source: a man between 18 and 29 years old in good health.

The count of this clone is one. The V gene is TRBV5-6, the J gene TRBJ2-1, with D possibly being TRBD1 (6 bases). This CDR3 has 13 residues. V was clipped by 4 bases and J by 9 bases, with 14 bases between them. CDR1 SGHDT and CDR2 YYEEEE come from the germline V gene. The CDR3 DNA reads as TGTGCCAGCAGCCGTACAGGGAGAGGTGAGCAGTTCTTC. Translation gives CASSRTGRGEQFF.

The chain employs TRBV7-8 and TRBJ2-7, with TRBD2 identical over 9 bases. The germline gives CDR1 SGHVS, CDR2 FQNEAQ. The CDR3 runs to 14 residues. V shed 7 bases and J 6 bases; nucleotides not matched to a gene: 10. The CDR3 nucleotides read TGTGCCAGCACCTTCCTAGCGGGATGGGGCGAGCAGTACTTC. Translating gives CASTFLAGWGEQYF.

This clone was seen more than once but under ten times. The chain uses TRBV12-3 or TRBV12-4 and TRBJ1-2; D is possibly TRBD1 (5 bases). The CDR3 runs 13 residues. V was pared by 2 bases and J by 8 bases, with 12 bases between. CDR3 bases: TGTGCCAGCAGTTTACCGCCAGGGTTCGGCTACACCTTC. Translation gives CASSLPPGFGYTF.

The chain recombines TRBV28 with TRBJ1-5; tentative D call: TRBD1 (5 bases). Germline loops: CDR1 MDHEN, CDR2 SYDVKM. The CDR3 has 18 amino acids. V was pared by 6 bases and J by 0 bases, with 21 bases between. The CDR3 loop is CASSQLGRDGYSNQPQHF. The CDR3 DNA is TGTGCCAGCAGCCAACTAGGGCGGGACGGTTATAGCAATCAGCCCCAGCATTTT.

This clone turned up a few times. The V and J genes are TRBV2 and TRBJ1-2; D is unclear. This CDR3 is 12 amino acids long. V was pared by 3 bases and J by 6 bases, with 8 bases between. Germline V lookup: CDR1 SNHLY, CDR2 FYNNEI. CDR3 nucleotides: TGTGCCAGCAGTGACCGGGCAGATGGCTACACCTTC. It encodes CASSDRADGYTF.

V is TRBV11-2 and J is TRBJ2-7; 9 bases are a match to TRBD1. CDR3 length: 14 residues. Germline V gene lookup returns CDR1 SGHAT and CDR2 FQNNGV. With 7 bases clipped from V and 7 bases from J, the junction kept 11 bases outside the gene matches. This chain's CDR3 is CASNGGTGLREQYF. The CDR3 bases are TGTGCCAGCAACGGGGGGACAGGGTTGAGGGAGCAGTACTTC.

This sequence joins TRBV7-9 and TRBJ2-2; 12 bases match TRBD2. CDR3 length equals 15 residues. Looked up from germline, CDR1 is SEHNR and CDR2 is FQNEAQ (reference sequence). Trimming took 5 bases from V and 4 from J; bases not matched to a gene: 2. The CDR3 loop is CASSGTSGFTGELFF. The CDR3 DNA follows: TGTGCCAGCAGCGGGACTAGCGGGTTCACCGGGGAGCTGTTTTTT.

The genes are TRBV7-6 and TRBJ1-5; no clear D gene. V was pared by 5 bases and J by 0 bases, with 5 bases between. The germline CDR1 and CDR2 sequences are SGHVS and FNYEAQ. This CDR3 has 13 amino acids. The CDR3, as DNA: TGTGCCAGCAGCCCTAATAGCAATCAGCCCCAGCATTTT. Translated, it gives CASSPNSNQPQHF.

This chain connects TRBV20-1 to TRBJ1-1; TRBD1 might be the D (5 bases). The CDR3 contains 11 residues. V was cut by 5 bases and J by 2 bases, with 6 bases left in between. CDR1 is DFQATT, CDR2 SNEGSKA, per germline (reference sequence). The CDR3 DNA is TGCAGTGCTGGGGCCAACACTGAAGCTTTCTTT. The encoded protein is CSAGANTEAFF.

This chain links TRBV2 with TRBJ1-6; D unclear. The CDR3 length is 12 residues. Germline-derived CDR1 and CDR2 are SNHLY and FYNNEI. The germline V and J ends were trimmed by 6 bases and 9 bases, with 9 bases remaining between them. CDR3 protein: CASRRGGSPLHF. The DNA for the CDR3 is TGTGCCAGCAGGAGAGGTGGTTCACCCCTCCACTTT.

The chain has TRBV4-1 and TRBJ2-7; tentatively, D is TRBD1 (5 bases). V shed 0 bases and J shed 3 bases, with 18 bases lying between them. The CDR3 covers 17 residues. CDR1 is MGHRA and CDR2 is YSYEKL in the germline V gene. Here the CDR3 reads CASSQDPLLDSYYEQYF. CDR3 nucleotide sequence: TGCGCCAGCAGCCAAGATCCCCTTTTAGACAGTTACTACGAGCAGTACTTC.

The chain links TRBV12-3 or TRBV12-4 to TRBJ1-5; D is uncertain. V was shortened by 0 bases and J by 7 bases, with 4 bases between the two germline ends. The CDR3 sequence is 12 residues long. The CDR3 sequence: CASSLAGQPQHF. CDR3 bases: TGTGCCAGCAGTTTAGCGGGGCAGCCCCAGCATTTT.

This clone was found once. This chain joins TRBV7-9 and TRBJ1-4; TRBD1 is a possible D gene (6 bases). V was cut by 5 bases and J by 5 bases, with 15 bases left in between. Germline V CDR1 and CDR2: SEHNR, FQNEAQ (reference sequence). The CDR3 has 15 residues. In nucleotides, the CDR3 is TGTGCCAGCAGCCCGATGACAGGCCTAAATGAAAAACTGTTTTTT. Amino acids: CASSPMTGLNEKLFF.

The V and J genes are TRBV28 and TRBJ2-7, with D possibly TRBD2 on 6 matching bases. Germline V gives CDR1 MDHEN, CDR2 SYDVKM. V lost 8 bases and J 7 bases, leaving 12 bases between the germline ends. There are 11 residues in the CDR3. CDR3 DNA sequence: TGTGCCAGCCAGCGGGCGGGAGAGCAGTACTTC. This translates into CASQRAGEQYF. Looking up the rest from reference TRBV28 and TRBJ2-7 gives the full variable domain: DVKVTQSSRYLVKRTGEKVFLECVQDMDHENMFWYRQDPGLGLRLIYFSYDVKMKEKGDIPEGYSVSREKKERFSLILESASTNQTSMYLCASQRAGEQYFGPGTRLTVT.

The V gene is TRBV3-1 (or the pseudogene TRBV3-2), the J gene TRBJ1-2; 7 nucleotides match TRBD1. From germline, CDR1 is LGHDT and CDR2 YNNKEL (reference sequence). The CDR3 covers 15 residues. After removal of 0 bases from V and 5 bases from J, the junction contained 6 bases not matched to a gene. The DNA of the CDR3 is TGTGCCAGCAGCCAAGATACAGGGGACATTTATGGCTACACCTTC. Protein: CASSQDTGDIYGYTF.

CDR3: CASSPLAGGPYNEQFF. CDR3 in DNA: TGTGCCAGCAGCCCGTTAGCGGGGGGCCCCTACAATGAGCAGTTCTTC. This sequence joins TRBV13 and TRBJ2-1, with 10 positions matching TRBD2. Germline CDR1 is PRHDT and CDR2 is FYEKMQ (reference sequence). The V and J ends lost 5 bases and 2 bases, in that order; junction bases with no gene match: 6. The length of the CDR3 is 16 residues.

The V call is TRBV29-1, the J call TRBJ2-5, with D unclear. Germline V gene data show CDR1 as SQVTM and CDR2 as ANQGSEA. The length of the CDR3 is 11 residues. V was clipped by 3 bases and J by 1 base, with 3 bases between them. This CDR3 is CSVDGQETQYF. The CDR3 DNA reads as TGCAGCGTTGATGGCCAAGAGACCCAGTACTTC.